This T cell receptor beta chain is from a study of T-cell memory formation after mild COVID-19. Study-wide results and limits: Later expanders leaned CD4+, whereas clones that contracted between day 15 and 85 were balanced CD4/CD8.

Each CDR3 protein is one row after TCRdb ran MiXCR on the 5' RACE reads. The sample includes around 250,000 distinct CDR3 sequences, about 16% of them seen just once. This clonotype was counted a few times. Its specificity is not known. The CDR3 runs 13 residues. Trimming removed 3 bases from V and 5 bases from J, with 9 bases in between. Per the germline V gene, CDR1 is MGHRA and CDR2 is YSYEKL. This TCR was sampled from a man younger than 30 who had mild COVID-19 (a few samples of this study predate the infection). Cell type and time point are not known. The genes are TRBV4-1 and TRBJ2-3; no clear D. Sequenced material: PBMCs or a T cell subset sorted from them (not recorded which). CDR3 coding DNA: TGCGCCAGCAGCCATCCCGGAGAAGATACGCAGTATTTT. Its translation: CASSHPGEDTQYF.